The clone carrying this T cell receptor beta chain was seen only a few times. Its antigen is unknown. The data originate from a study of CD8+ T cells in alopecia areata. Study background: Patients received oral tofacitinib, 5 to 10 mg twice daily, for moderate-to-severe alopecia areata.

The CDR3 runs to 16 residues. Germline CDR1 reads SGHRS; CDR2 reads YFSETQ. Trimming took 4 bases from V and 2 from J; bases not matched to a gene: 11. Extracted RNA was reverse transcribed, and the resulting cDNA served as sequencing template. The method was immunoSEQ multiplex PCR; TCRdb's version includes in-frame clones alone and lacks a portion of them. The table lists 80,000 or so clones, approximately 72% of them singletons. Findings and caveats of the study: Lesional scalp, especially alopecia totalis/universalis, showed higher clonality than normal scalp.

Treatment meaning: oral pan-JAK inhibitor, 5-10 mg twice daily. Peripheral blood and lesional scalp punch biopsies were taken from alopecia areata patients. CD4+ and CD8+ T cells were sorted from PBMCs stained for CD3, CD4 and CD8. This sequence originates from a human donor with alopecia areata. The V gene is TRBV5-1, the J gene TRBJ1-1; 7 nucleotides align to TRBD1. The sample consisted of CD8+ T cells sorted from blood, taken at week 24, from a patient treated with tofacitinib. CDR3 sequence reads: CASSRGQAIPNTEAFF. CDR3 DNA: TGCGCCAGCAGCAGAGGACAGGCGATCCCCAACACTGAAGCTTTCTTT.